The 23 T cell receptor beta chains below all came from one sample that was sequenced in a study of CD8+CD57+ T cells in acquired aplastic anemia. Before being chosen for sequencing, patients had shown CD8+CD57+ cell expansion by flow cytometry. Genomic DNA, the template, was used for profiling of the TCR beta VDJ and CDR3. Each CDR3 protein gets one entry after TCRdb re-called the reads with MiXCR. This sample carries 200,000 or so distinct CDR3 sequences, around 47% of them seen once, and the ten largest clones take around 9.7%. Sample: sorted CD4+, CD8+, or CD8+CD57+ T cells (not recorded which) from PBMCs. Receptors were obtained from a human donor with aplastic anemia.

Remarks on this clonotype: With a much larger clone just one base away, this may be a read error. J is TRBJ1-6 and V is TRBV19; D might be TRBD1 (5 bases). The CDR3 extends over 14 amino acids. V was clipped by 5 bases and J by 11 bases, with 16 bases between them. In germline, CDR1 is LNHDA, CDR2 SQIVND (reference sequence). This CDR3 is CASSVKGHTPPLHF. The DNA for the CDR3 is TGTGCCAGTAGTGTAAAGGGGCACACTCCACCCCTCCACTTT.

This clonotype was counted only a few times. The V gene is TRBV7-9, the J gene TRBJ2-5; D is possibly TRBD1 or TRBD2 (5 bases each). The CDR3 has 13 amino acids. Germline V lookup: CDR1 SEHNR, CDR2 FQNEAQ (reference sequence). With 9 bases removed from V and 2 bases from J, the gap between germline ends came to 13 bases. The chain's CDR3 is CASSMRGQETQYF. For the CDR3, the DNA is TGTGCCAGTAGTATGAGGGGACAAGAGACCCAGTACTTC. Full variable domain (remainder filled in from reference TRBV7-9 and TRBJ2-5): DTGVSQNPRHKITKRGQNVTFRCDPISEHNRLYWYRQTLGQGPEFLTYFQNEAQLEKSRLLSDRFSAERPKGSFSTLEIQRTEQGDSAMYLCASSMRGQETQYFGPGTRLLVL.

The CDR3 nucleotides read TGTGCCAGTAGTACCCGGGACCTACCAGAAGCTTTCTTT. Protein sequence: CASSTRDLPEAFF. The chain carries TRBV19 and TRBJ1-1; tentative D call: TRBD1 (5 bases). The V gene's germline CDR1 is LNHDA and CDR2 SQIVND (reference sequence). The CDR3 extends over 13 amino acids. Trimming removed 4 bases from V and 8 bases from J, with 14 bases in between.

This clonotype was detected only a few times. The CDR3 nucleotides are TGCAGCGTTGACGGGCAGGAAGATAAACCCTATGGCTACACCTTC. It encodes CSVDGQEDKPYGYTF. The gene calls are TRBV29-1 and TRBJ1-2; no clear D gene. The CDR3 length is 15 residues. Trimming took 3 bases from V and 4 from J, leaving 18 bases between them. In germline, CDR1 is SQVTM, CDR2 ANQGSEA.

About this clonotype itself: A read error may produce the germline difference seen at one junction end. This chain uses TRBV2 with TRBJ2-3, with 8 bases aligning to TRBD1. The germline CDR1 and CDR2 sequences are SNHLY and FYNNEI. This CDR3 is 15 amino acids long. The CDR3 loop is CASSHRGTGTETQYF. As DNA, the CDR3 is TGTGCCAGCTCACACCGGGGGACAGGCACAGAGACGCAGTATTTT. The complete variable domain, with remaining parts taken from reference TRBV2 and TRBJ2-3, reads EPEVTQTPSHQVTQMGQEVILRCVPISNHLYFYWYRQILGQKVEFLVSFYNNEISEKSEIFDDQFSVERPDGSNFTLKIRSTKLEDSAMYFCASSHRGTGTETQYFGPGTRLTVL.

This clonotype has just one count. V is TRBV6-5 and J is TRBJ2-3; no firm D call. The germline V gene has CDR1 MNHEY and CDR2 SVGAGI. This CDR3 contains 13 residues. V was pared by 0 bases and J by 4 bases, with 5 bases between. The CDR3 nucleotides read TGTGCCAGCAGTTACTCAGGAGCAGATACGCAGTATTTT. Its protein is CASSYSGADTQYF.

The chain uses TRBV19 and TRBJ1-2; 9 positions agree with TRBD1. Germline CDR1 LNHDA, CDR2 SQIVND (reference sequence). This CDR3 is built from 16 residues. V was clipped by 3 bases and J by 4 bases; unmatched bases: 9. The CDR3 DNA is TGTGCCAGTAGTATCATGGGGACAGGGATCTTCTATGGCTACACCTTC. It codes for CASSIMGTGIFYGYTF.

This clonotype has a count of ten or more. The V call is TRBV20-1, the J call TRBJ2-2; TRBD1 agrees at 10 bases. Germline V gives CDR1 DFQATT, CDR2 SNEGSKA (reference sequence). V trimming: 0 bases; J trimming: 7 bases; junction bases outside the gene matches: 8. The CDR3 is 16 residues long. The CDR3 DNA reads TGCAGTGCTAGAGAACCCCGACAGGGGGCGGGCGGGGAGCTGTTTTTT. It specifies CSAREPRQGAGGELFF.

The V call is TRBV12-3 or TRBV12-4, the J call TRBJ2-7; no firm D call. V lost 8 bases, J lost 6 bases, and 11 bases lay in between. CDR3 length: 11 amino acids. The CDR3 DNA sequence: TGTGCCAGCCGAGATACCGGCGAGCAGTACTTC. Its translation: CASRDTGEQYF.

The table lists this clonotype with a count of one. V is TRBV5-6 and J is TRBJ2-1, with a weak D call TRBD2 (5 bases). From germline, CDR1 is SGHDT and CDR2 YYEEEE. Trimming cost V 4 bases and J 8 bases, with 13 bases left between them. The CDR3 spans 13 residues. For the CDR3, the DNA is TGTGCCAGCAGCCCGTCGGACTGGGATGAGCAGTTCTTC. Protein sequence: CASSPSDWDEQFF.

The V and J genes are TRBV29-1 and TRBJ1-2, with 9 bases aligning to TRBD1. With 8 bases clipped from V and 0 bases from J, the junction kept 10 bases outside the gene matches. Germline V CDR1 and CDR2: SQVTM, ANQGSEA. The CDR3 length is 15 residues. CDR3 DNA: TGCAGCTTCCGGGACAGGGATCTCCCTAACTATGGCTACACCTTC. Translation: CSFRDRDLPNYGYTF.

The rearrangement links TRBV9 to TRBJ2-2; D is possibly TRBD1 (5 bases). The CDR3 is 13 amino acids. CDR1 SGDLS and CDR2 YYNGEE come from the germline V gene. The V and J ends lost 3 bases and 4 bases respectively, with 7 bases between them. This CDR3 reads CASSGRGTGELFF. The CDR3, as DNA: TGTGCCAGCAGCGGAAGGGGCACCGGGGAGCTGTTTTTT.

The sample holds one count of this clonotype. Germline and junction disagree at one end, which may indicate a read error. The CDR3 loop is CASSLIRPGPSGVHF. CDR3 nucleotides: TGTGCCAGCAGTTTAATTCGGCCAGGCCCAAGCGGGGTTCACTTC. The chain combines TRBV12-3 or TRBV12-4 with TRBJ2-4; 7 bases are a match to TRBD2. This CDR3 spans 15 amino acids.

In this sample, this clonotype turned up a few times. The chain links TRBV24-1 to TRBJ2-2; maybe TRBD2 (6 bases). This CDR3 comprises 18 residues. The germline V gene encodes CDR1 KGHDR and CDR2 SFDVKD. Trimming left V 3 bases short and J 5 bases short, with 21 bases between. CDR3 sequence reads: CATSDPPLLDGTTGELFF. CDR3 in DNA: TGTGCCACCAGTGATCCACCCCTCCTGGACGGGACTACCGGGGAGCTGTTTTTT.

The chain couples TRBV15 to TRBJ2-7, with unresolved D. This CDR3 is 13 amino acids long. V lost 5 bases, J lost 5 bases, and 13 bases lay in between. Germline V gene lookup returns CDR1 LNHNV and CDR2 YYDKDF (reference sequence). In DNA, the CDR3 is TGTGCCACCAGCTTCCCGGAGTGGGACGAGCAGTACTTC. Its protein is CATSFPEWDEQYF.

This clonotype was seen at least ten times. V is TRBV12-3 or TRBV12-4 and J is TRBJ2-6, with D possibly being TRBD2 (5 bases). The V gene lost 6 bases and the J gene lost 0 bases, with 15 bases spanning the gap. The CDR3 has 17 amino acids. CDR3 bases: TGTGCCAGCAGCCCCTTAGGTGGGAGCTCTGGGGCCAACGTCCTGACTTTC. Translation gives CASSPLGGSSGANVLTF.

At least ten counts were recorded for this clonotype. The chain carries TRBV25-1 and TRBJ1-1, with D possibly being TRBD1 (5 bases). The CDR3 covers 14 residues. Looked up from germline, CDR1 is MGHDK and CDR2 is SYGVNS. The V and J ends lost 7 bases and 4 bases respectively, with 16 bases between them. The CDR3 loop is CASTSLGVGTEAFF. CDR3 nucleotide sequence: TGTGCCAGCACCTCGTTAGGGGTTGGCACTGAAGCTTTCTTT.

The chain links TRBV3-1 to TRBJ1-2, with D possibly being TRBD1 (6 bases). CDR1 LGHDT and CDR2 YNNKEL come from the germline V gene (reference sequence). The CDR3 extends over 14 amino acids. V was pared by 2 bases and J by 7 bases, with 14 bases between. CDR3 nucleotide sequence: TGTGCCAGCAGCCAAAGGGACAACCGACGTGGCTACACCTTC. This codes for CASSQRDNRRGYTF.

This chain's CDR3 is CASSPEAGGDRTGELFF. CDR3 DNA sequence: TGTGCCAGCAGCCCCGAAGCGGGAGGGGATCGCACCGGGGAGCTGTTTTTT. This chain links TRBV7-3 with TRBJ2-2; 10 bases line up with TRBD2. V was clipped by 5 bases and J by 4 bases; unmatched bases: 10. This CDR3 is 17 amino acids long. Germline V CDR1 and CDR2: SGHTA, FQGTGA.

This clonotype was seen repeatedly, ten times or more. The J gene is TRBJ2-5, the V gene TRBV19, with 9 bases matching TRBD1. Trimming took 11 bases from V and 3 from J; bases not matched to a gene: 10. Germline loops: CDR1 LNHDA, CDR2 SQIVND (reference sequence). The CDR3 loop spans 14 amino acids. This CDR3 reads CAGHPGTGKETQYF. For the CDR3, the DNA is TGTGCCGGTCATCCCGGGACAGGGAAAGAGACCCAGTACTTC.

A remark on this clonotype: It may be a read error: a sequence one base away is much more abundant. This sequence joins TRBV20-1 and TRBJ2-1; 7 bases fit TRBD2. Germline V gene data show CDR1 as DFQATT and CDR2 as SNEGSKA (reference sequence). The CDR3 is 13 residues long. CDR3 loop: CGASGLVLDEQFF. The CDR3 bases are TGCGGTGCTAGTGGACTAGTTCTTGATGAGCAGTTCTTC.

The chain combines TRBV15 with TRBJ2-7, with 8 bases fitting TRBD1. Germline V gene lookup returns CDR1 LNHNV and CDR2 YYDKDF (reference sequence). Trimming cost V 0 bases and J 3 bases; bases outside gene matches: 10. The CDR3 runs 17 residues. CDR3 bases: TGTGCCACCAGCAGAGAAAGCCAGGGGGCAGGGCGCTACGAGCAGTACTTC. Its translation: CATSRESQGAGRYEQYF. Supplemented by reference TRBV15 and TRBJ2-7, the full variable domain reads DAMVIQNPRYQVTQFGKPVTLSCSQTLNHNVMYWYQQKSSQAPKLLFHYYDKDFNNEADTPDNFQSRRPNTSFCFLDIRSPGLGDTAMYLCATSRESQGAGRYEQYFGPGTRLTVT.

This clonotype occurred many times. V is TRBV19 and J is TRBJ2-2; 14 bases match TRBD2. CDR1 is LNHDA, CDR2 SQIVND, per germline (reference sequence). The CDR3 is 18 residues long. J gave up 4 bases and V 3 bases, and 7 bases lay outside the gene matches. The CDR3 coding sequence is TGTGCCAGTAGTATCAGACTAGCGGGAGGGGATCGCACCGGGGAGCTGTTTTTT. Its protein is CASSIRLAGGDRTGELFF.